Included here is one T cell receptor (beta chain) sequence, with context. Its specificity is unknown. These data come from a study of cytomegalovirus exposure and HLA in healthy donors. In nominal health when sampled, donors likely had unrecorded immune exposures nonetheless. The V end was cut by 4 bases, the J end by 7 bases, with 23 bases between. Germline assignment: CDR1 SGHRS and CDR2 YFSETQ. The CDR3 contains 16 residues. Researchers ran the PCR with 60 Vbeta and 13 Jbeta primers. The repertoire was sequenced with immunoSEQ multiplex PCR; TCRdb's copy has only in-frame clones and lacks some. The sample lists more than 65,000 clones, under 85% occurring once. The study's findings and limits: Rarity held for most TCR sequences, but there were some public TCRs that occurred in many donors. Later analysis identified a missense DCLRE1C variant that was linked to TCR beta V- and J-gene trimming.

The TCR sequence derives from a woman aged 40 to 55 in good health and CMV-seropositive. The sample taken for sequencing was PBMCs. V and J are TRBV5-1 and TRBJ1-2; D may be TRBD1 (5 bases). The CDR3 nucleotides are TGCGCCAGCAGCGCCGATGGGGCGGGGGTAAACACTGGCTACACCTTC. This encodes CASSADGAGVNTGYTF.